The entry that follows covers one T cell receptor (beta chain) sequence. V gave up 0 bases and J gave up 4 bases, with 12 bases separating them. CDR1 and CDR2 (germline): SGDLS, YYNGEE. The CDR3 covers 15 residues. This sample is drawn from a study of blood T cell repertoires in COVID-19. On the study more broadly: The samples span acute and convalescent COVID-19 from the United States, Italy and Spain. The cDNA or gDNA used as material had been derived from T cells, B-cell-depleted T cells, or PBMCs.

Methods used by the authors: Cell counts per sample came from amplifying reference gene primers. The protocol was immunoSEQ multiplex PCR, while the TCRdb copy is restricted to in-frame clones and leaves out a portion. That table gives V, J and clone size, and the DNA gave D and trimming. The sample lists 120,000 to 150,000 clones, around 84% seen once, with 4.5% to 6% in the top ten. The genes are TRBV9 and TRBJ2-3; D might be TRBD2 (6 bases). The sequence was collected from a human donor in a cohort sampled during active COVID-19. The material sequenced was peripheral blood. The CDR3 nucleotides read TGTGCCAGCAGCGTAGTCGATAGCGGCTCAGATACGCAGTATTTT. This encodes CASSVVDSGSDTQYF.